This is a list of T cell receptor beta chains from one sample in a study of blood T cell repertoires in COVID-19. Data came from immunoSEQ multiplex PCR; TCRdb stores just in-frame clones and leaves some out. In the table there are about 270,000 clones, 75% to 90% of which are singletons. The sample was PBMCs or T cells enriched from blood (not recorded which). The receptors originated from a woman aged 18-35 years who had recovered from COVID-19. The CDR3 runs from the conserved cysteine through the conserved F or W. D genes are given only for firm matches. Expanded clones get a size class; other rows say once, few or many, or leave the size out.

>once|14|TRBJ1-4|TRBV19|NA
CASSSRQEHEKLFF
TGTGCCAGTAGTTCCAGACAGGAACATGAAAAACTGTTTTTT
>NA|12|TRBJ2-3|TRBV7-6|NA
CASSSFLDTQYF
TGTGCCAGCAGCTCTTTCTTGGATACGCAGTATTTT
>NA|12|TRBJ2-7|TRBV2|NA
CASRRQSNEQYF
TGTGCCAGCAGGAGACAGTCTAACGAGCAGTACTTC
>NA|15|TRBJ1-2|TRBV27|TRBD1
CASSWRGRPNYGYTF
TGTGCCAGCAGTTGGAGGGGGCGACCGAACTATGGCTACACCTTC
>NA|14|TRBJ1-6|TRBV2|TRBD1
CASSRDRGNSPLHF
TGTGCCAGCAGCCGGGACAGGGGAAATTCACCCCTCCACTTT
>NA|15|TRBJ2-1|TRBV27|TRBD2
CASSGRLAAYNEQFF
TGTGCCAGCAGTGGTAGACTAGCGGCTTACAATGAGCAGTTCTTC
>NA|16|TRBJ2-7|TRBV18|NA
CASSPEGRTSLYEQYF
TGTGCCAGCTCACCTGAGGGGAGGACCTCTCTTTACGAGCAGTACTTC
>NA|15|TRBJ1-2|TRBV18|NA
CASSSGHQPHYGYTF
TGTGCCAGCTCCTCGGGACACCAACCGCACTATGGCTACACCTTC
>NA|15|TRBJ1-2|TRBV7-2|TRBD1
CASSPKGQGNYGYTF
TGTGCCAGCAGCCCCAAGGGACAGGGGAACTATGGCTACACCTTC
>once|14|TRBJ1-5|TRBV2|NA
CASSEMASYQPQHF
TGTGCCAGCAGTGAAATGGCTAGTTATCAGCCCCAGCATTTT
>NA|17|TRBJ1-4|TRBV11-2|NA
CASMLWETQTTNEKLFF
TGTGCCAGCATGCTTTGGGAGACTCAGACAACTAATGAAAAACTGTTTTTT
>few|14|TRBJ1-4|TRBV11-2|NA
CASSLESAVEKLFF
TGTGCCAGCAGCTTAGAGTCCGCAGTTGAAAAACTGTTTTTT
>NA|15|TRBJ1-1|TRBV28|NA
CASSTNRQASTEAFF
TGTGCCAGCAGTACCAATCGACAGGCTAGCACTGAAGCTTTCTTT
>NA|17|TRBJ1-4|TRBV4-1|TRBD1
CASSQPGQGGSDEKLFF
TGCGCCAGCAGCCAACCGGGACAGGGCGGATCCGATGAAAAACTGTTTTTT
>NA|15|TRBJ2-3|TRBV7-2|TRBD2
CASSGLAGVTDTQYF
TGTGCCAGCAGCGGACTAGCGGGAGTCACAGATACGCAGTATTTT
>NA|13|TRBJ1-4|TRBV2|TRBD1
CATNRDRGGKLFF
TGTGCCACCAACCGGGACAGGGGAGGAAAACTGTTTTTT
>NA|13|TRBJ1-2|TRBV5-6|NA
CASSLLGDYGYTF
TGTGCCAGCAGCTTGCTCGGTGACTATGGCTACACCTTC
>few|14|TRBJ2-7|TRBV10-1|TRBD1
CASSVTGGSYEQYF
TGCGCCAGCAGTGTAACAGGGGGCTCTTACGAGCAGTACTTC
>NA|15|TRBJ1-1|TRBV7-9|NA
CASTSGQGPNTEAFF
TGTGCCAGCACCTCAGGTCAGGGGCCGAACACTGAAGCTTTCTTT
>NA|12|TRBJ1-2|TRBV7-9|NA
CASSFVENGYTF
TGTGCCAGCAGCTTTGTTGAGAATGGCTACACCTTC
>once|14|TRBJ1-5|TRBV6-5|NA
CASSRQGSNQPQHF
TGTGCCAGCAGCCGTCAGGGGAGCAATCAGCCCCAGCATTTT
>NA|13|TRBJ1-2|TRBV12-3/TRBV12-4|NA
CASSFGDNYGYTF
TGTGCCAGCAGTTTCGGTGATAACTATGGCTACACCTTC
>NA|15|TRBJ1-4|TRBV6-1|TRBD1
CASSVDRGVNEKLFF
TGTGCCAGCAGTGTGGACAGGGGGGTTAATGAAAAACTGTTTTTT
>NA|15|TRBJ1-3|TRBV3-1/TRBV3-2|NA
CASSQDSGSGNTIYF
TGTGCCAGCAGCCAAGATTCGGGGTCTGGAAACACCATATATTTT
>NA|17|TRBJ2-3|TRBV4-1|NA
CASSQWQGGRSADTQYF
TGCGCCAGCAGCCAATGGCAGGGGGGCAGGTCGGCAGATACGCAGTATTTT
>once|14|TRBJ1-2|TRBV19|NA
CASSIGTLLYGYTF
TGTGCCAGTAGTATAGGGACACTCCTATATGGCTACACCTTC
>few|14|TRBJ2-1|TRBV7-9|TRBD2
CASSLLAGLNEQFF
TGTGCCAGCAGCTTACTAGCGGGGCTCAATGAGCAGTTCTTC
>NA|14|TRBJ2-6|TRBV29-1|NA
CSVHQGSGANVLTF
TGCAGCGTTCATCAGGGCTCTGGGGCCAACGTCCTGACTTTC
>NA|16|TRBJ1-2|TRBV9|NA
CASSVDPVLPNYGYTF
TGTGCCAGCAGCGTAGACCCCGTACTTCCTAACTATGGCTACACCTTC
>NA|10|TRBJ1-1|TRBV20-1|NA
CSARDIEAFF
TGCAGTGCCAGGGACATTGAAGCTTTCTTT
>NA|16|TRBJ2-5|TRBV3-1/TRBV3-2|TRBD1
CASSSGQGGLGETQYF
TGTGCCAGCAGCAGCGGACAAGGGGGCTTGGGAGAGACCCAGTACTTC
>NA|14|TRBJ2-2|TRBV29-1|TRBD1
CSVGTGANTGELFF
TGCAGCGTTGGAACAGGGGCGAACACCGGGGAGCTGTTTTTT
>NA|16|TRBJ1-2|TRBV5-1|TRBD1
CASSLDLEQGVFGYTF
TGCGCCAGCAGCTTAGATTTGGAACAGGGGGTTTTTGGCTACACCTTC
>NA|16|TRBJ2-1|TRBV5-5|NA
CASSLDYRVQYDEQFF
TGTGCCAGCAGCTTGGACTACAGGGTGCAGTACGATGAGCAGTTCTTC
>NA|14|TRBJ1-1|TRBV28|TRBD1
CASRQGGSNTEAFF
TGTGCCAGCAGACAGGGGGGGTCGAACACTGAAGCTTTCTTT
>NA|14|TRBJ1-1|TRBV19|NA
CASSPNRVGTEAFF
TGTGCCAGTAGTCCTAACAGGGTAGGGACTGAAGCTTTCTTT
>NA|16|TRBJ2-3|TRBV11-1|TRBD2
CASSYPSGGARDTQYF
TGTGCCAGCAGCTATCCTAGCGGGGGGGCGAGAGATACGCAGTATTTT
>NA|11|TRBJ2-7|TRBV6-6|TRBD2
CASTGGPEQYF
TGTGCCAGCACGGGGGGGCCCGAGCAGTACTTC
>NA|18|TRBJ2-3|TRBV23-1|NA
CASSQSSTSGFGTDTQYF
TGCGCCAGCAGTCAATCCTCCACCTCGGGGTTTGGCACAGATACGCAGTATTTT
>NA|14|TRBJ1-1|TRBV29-1|TRBD1
CSVDRQGARGEAFF
TGCAGCGTAGACCGACAGGGGGCGCGGGGTGAAGCTTTCTTT
>NA|14|TRBJ1-2|TRBV7-9|NA
CASSLRLGAYGYTF
TGTGCCAGCAGCTTGAGGTTGGGGGCCTATGGCTACACCTTC
>NA|16|TRBJ2-6|TRBV15|NA
CATSRGGNSGANVLTF
TGTGCCACCAGCAGAGGCGGCAACTCTGGGGCCAACGTCCTGACTTTC
>NA|15|TRBJ2-7|TRBV28|NA
CASSLHDEGSYEQYF
TGTGCCAGCAGTTTGCACGACGAGGGCTCCTACGAGCAGTACTTC
>NA|15|TRBJ1-1|TRBV7-8|NA
CASSLVVWGNTEAFF
TGTGCCAGCAGCTTAGTCGTCTGGGGCAACACTGAAGCTTTCTTT
>NA|11|TRBJ2-3|TRBV5-6|NA
CASSFVGTQYF
TGTGCCAGCAGCTTCGTCGGTACGCAGTATTTT
>NA|17|TRBJ1-5|TRBV4-2|TRBD1
CASSPRDRDGEDQPQHF
TGTGCCAGCAGCCCCCGGGACAGGGATGGAGAGGATCAGCCCCAGCATTTT
>NA|15|TRBJ2-3|TRBV6-4|NA
CASREGGSSTDTQYF
TGTGCCAGCAGAGAGGGCGGCTCGAGCACAGATACGCAGTATTTT
>NA|16|TRBJ1-6|TRBV5-1|TRBD1
CASSPVGQGGNSPLHF
TGCGCCAGCAGCCCGGTCGGACAGGGGGGGAATTCACCCCTCCACTTT
>NA|13|TRBJ2-7|TRBV29-1|NA
CSVFSRGGYEQYF
TGCAGCGTTTTTAGTCGGGGAGGCTACGAGCAGTACTTC
>NA|13|TRBJ1-2|TRBV12-3/TRBV12-4|NA
CASSLDRNYGYTF
TGTGCCAGCAGCCTCGACAGAAACTATGGCTACACCTTC
>NA|13|TRBJ1-5|TRBV27|NA
CASSGGLDQPQHF
TGTGCCAGCAGTGGGGGGTTAGATCAGCCCCAGCATTTT
>NA|15|TRBJ1-6|TRBV6-6|TRBD1
CASSYGGTGSSPLHF
TGTGCCAGCAGTTATGGGGGGACAGGGAGTTCACCCCTCCACTTT
>NA|14|TRBJ2-7|TRBV18|TRBD1
CASSSTGKPYEQYF
TGTGCCAGCTCATCGACAGGGAAACCCTACGAGCAGTACTTC